These 13 T cell receptor beta chains were all obtained from the same sample, sequenced in a study of early T cells in non-severe SARS-CoV-2 infection. TCRdb reprocessed the 5' RACE reads with MiXCR, giving one entry per CDR3 protein. The data contain around 37,000 distinct CDR3 sequences, around 9% of them singletons. Material: whole blood. Receptor source: an adult who was a healthcare worker with PCR-confirmed SARS-CoV-2 infection or an uninfected control (not recorded which).

This clonotype was seen ten or more times. The chain is built from TRBV12-3 or TRBV12-4 and TRBJ1-4; no clear D. Between the trimmed V and J ends, which lost 5 bases and 12 bases, there was a span of 16 bases. The CDR3 loop spans 13 amino acids. The CDR3 DNA follows: TGTGCCAGCAGTCAAACCACAACTAATGAACTGTTTTTT. Protein: CASSQTTTNELFF.

The chain joins TRBV2 to TRBJ2-1, with 10 bases that match TRBD1. Germline V gene lookup returns CDR1 SNHLY and CDR2 FYNNEI. The CDR3 runs to 14 residues. V lost 6 bases and J lost 8; bases outside the gene matches: 7. CDR3 nucleotides: TGTGCCAGCAGATCCGGGACAGGGGACGATGAGCAGTTCTTC. Encoded protein: CASRSGTGDDEQFF.

This chain links TRBV24-1 with TRBJ1-2, with D possibly being TRBD1 (5 bases). The CDR3 length is 13 residues. Germline CDR1 KGHDR, CDR2 SFDVKD. The V and J ends lost 3 bases and 12 bases respectively, with 16 bases between them. CDR3 nucleotide sequence: TGTGCCACCAGTGATAAGCAGGGAGGCGCGAACACCTTC. This translates into CATSDKQGGANTF.

This clonotype was seen repeatedly, ten times or more. This chain joins TRBV4-3 and TRBJ2-2; 9 positions agree with TRBD1. Germline CDR1 LGHNA, CDR2 YSLEER. Trimming cost V 3 bases and J 4 bases; bases outside gene matches: 3. The CDR3 has 15 residues. CDR3 residues: CASSQGTGPTGELFF. In nucleotides, the CDR3 is TGCGCCAGCAGCCAGGGGACAGGGCCCACCGGGGAGCTGTTTTTT.

This clonotype came up many times. The CDR3 is CSALTAGVAGTFTDTQYF. In DNA, the CDR3 is TGCAGTGCCCTGACGGCGGGGGTAGCGGGGACATTCACAGATACGCAGTATTTT. V usage is TRBV20-1 and J usage is TRBJ2-3; 8 nucleotides agree with TRBD2. Germline CDR1 DFQATT, CDR2 SNEGSKA (reference sequence). The CDR3 runs 18 residues. After removal of 6 bases from V and 2 bases from J, the junction contained 19 bases not matched to a gene.

At least ten counts were recorded for this clonotype. This sequence joins TRBV7-3 and TRBJ2-2; D may be TRBD1 or TRBD2 (5 bases each). This CDR3 contains 16 residues. Trimming shortened V by 4 bases and J by 0 bases, and 12 bases separated the two germline ends. CDR1 SGHTA and CDR2 FQGTGA come from the germline V gene. The CDR3 nucleotides are TGTGCCAGCAGCTCAGTTGGGACCGCGAACACCGGGGAGCTGTTTTTT. This sequence encodes CASSSVGTANTGELFF.

In this sample, this clonotype turned up a few times. The chain joins TRBV5-4 to TRBJ2-1; D might be TRBD2 (7 bases). The CDR3 has 16 amino acids. V was clipped by 3 bases and J by 6 bases, with 19 bases between them. Germline V gene data show CDR1 as SGHNT and CDR2 as YYREEE (reference sequence). CDR3 residues: CASSSLGRGAANEQFF. The CDR3 DNA reads as TGTGCCAGCAGCTCCTTGGGTCGGGGGGCCGCCAATGAGCAGTTCTTC.

The rearrangement joins TRBV18 to TRBJ2-1; 8 nucleotides match TRBD1. The length of the CDR3 is 11 residues. Germline-derived CDR1 and CDR2 are KGHSH and LQKENI. Losses at the gene ends were 8 bases for V and 8 bases for J; bases not matched to a gene: 2. CDR3 amino acids: CASGQGYEQFF. The DNA for the CDR3 is TGTGCCAGCGGACAGGGTTATGAGCAGTTCTTC.

The genes are TRBV7-9 and TRBJ2-7; TRBD2 matches 9 bases. V trimming: 4 bases; J trimming: 0 bases; junction bases outside the gene matches: 7. The CDR3 runs to 16 residues. The germline gives CDR1 SEHNR, CDR2 FQNEAQ (reference sequence). CDR3: CASSYGTSRSSYEQYF. For the CDR3, the DNA is TGTGCCAGCAGCTACGGGACTAGCCGAAGCTCCTACGAGCAGTACTTC.

The sample holds many counts of this clonotype. The J gene is TRBJ2-3, the V gene TRBV11-2, with a tentative D call TRBD1 (6 bases). Trimming pared 5 bases from V and 1 base from J, leaving 13 bases between. The CDR3 consists of 15 residues. In germline, CDR1 is SGHAT, CDR2 FQNNGV. DNA for the CDR3: TGTGCCAGCAGCCCCACCACAGGGCGCACAGATACGCAGTATTTT. This sequence encodes CASSPTTGRTDTQYF.

This clonotype was seen many times. V is TRBV20-1 and J is TRBJ1-5; possible D gene TRBD1, 5 bases. Per germline, CDR1 DFQATT and CDR2 SNEGSKA (reference sequence). CDR3 length: 14 residues. V lost 0 bases, J lost 9 bases, and 15 bases lay in between. CDR3 DNA sequence: TGCAGTGCTAGAGATACGGCAGGGCTGGGGCCCCAGCATTTT. Translating gives CSARDTAGLGPQHF.

This chain connects TRBV19 to TRBJ2-1; tentative D call: TRBD1 (5 bases). CDR1 and CDR2 from the germline V gene are LNHDA and SQIVND (reference sequence). V was clipped by 8 bases and J by 0 bases, with 8 bases between them. This CDR3 spans 13 amino acids. The CDR3 loop is CASRTRSYNEQFF. The CDR3 DNA reads TGTGCCAGTCGGACACGCTCCTACAATGAGCAGTTCTTC.

This clonotype was counted at least ten times. The chain recombines TRBV2 with TRBJ1-3, with D unresolved. The CDR3 extends over 14 amino acids. V dropped 2 bases and J dropped 0 bases, with 5 bases sitting between them. Looked up from germline, CDR1 is SNHLY and CDR2 is FYNNEI. CDR3 DNA sequence: TGTGCCAGCAGTGAAAACAGCTCTGGAAACACCATATATTTT. Amino acids: CASSENSSGNTIYF.